This TCR beta chain was documented in a study of OX40 agonist ivuxolimab in advanced cancers. As for the study in general: Three patients, one with hepatocellular carcinoma and two with cutaneous melanoma, responded partially.

Patients with a history of autoimmune disease or on systemic immunosuppression were excluded. This clone has a handful of counts. Its antigen is as yet unknown. Only in-frame clones appear in the TCRdb table, and some are missing; sequencing was by immunoSEQ multiplex PCR. The table records approximately 90,000 clones, roughly 89% of them present only once. Broader study findings: CD4+ and CD8+ T cells in blood underwent clonal expansion by week 6 at 0.1 to 3.0 mg/kg.

Specimen: CD4+ or CD8+ T cells sorted from blood, collected in a trial of the OX40 agonist ivuxolimab. The receptor comes from an adult with an advanced solid tumor such as melanoma, head and neck, liver or kidney cancer.

Here the CDR3 DNA reads TGTGCCTGGAATTCGATACGGGCCTATGGCTACACCTTC. It codes for CAWNSIRAYGYTF. The chain combines TRBV30 with TRBJ1-2, with D unclear. Trimming cost V 4 bases and J 4 bases, with 13 bases left between them. Germline V gene data show CDR1 as GTSNPN and CDR2 as SVGIG (reference sequence). This CDR3 has 13 residues.